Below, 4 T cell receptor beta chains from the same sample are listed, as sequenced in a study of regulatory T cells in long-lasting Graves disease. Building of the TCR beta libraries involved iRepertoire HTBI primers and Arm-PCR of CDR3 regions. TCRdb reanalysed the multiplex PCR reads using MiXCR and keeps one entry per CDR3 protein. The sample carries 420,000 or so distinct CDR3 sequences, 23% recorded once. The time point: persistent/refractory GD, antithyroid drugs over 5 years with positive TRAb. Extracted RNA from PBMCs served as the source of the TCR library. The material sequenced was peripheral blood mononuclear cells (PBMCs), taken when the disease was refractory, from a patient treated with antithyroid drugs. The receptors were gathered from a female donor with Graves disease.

CDR3 sequence reads: CASSSLTVNTGELFF. As DNA, the CDR3 is TGTGCCAGCAGTTCGCTGACAGTCAACACCGGGGAGCTGTTTTTT. The gene calls are TRBV12-3 or TRBV12-4 and TRBJ2-2; maybe TRBD1 (5 bases). CDR3 length: 15 residues. Trimming pared 4 bases from V and 2 bases from J, leaving 11 bases between.

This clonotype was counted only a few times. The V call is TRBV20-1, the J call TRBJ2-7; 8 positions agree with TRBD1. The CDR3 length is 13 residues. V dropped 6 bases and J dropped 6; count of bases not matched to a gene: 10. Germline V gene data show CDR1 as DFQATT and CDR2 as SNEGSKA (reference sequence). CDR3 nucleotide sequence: TGCAGTGCCAACTCGGACAGGGAATTCGAGCAGTACTTC. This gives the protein CSANSDREFEQYF.

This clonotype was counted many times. The CDR3 DNA reads as TGTGCCAGCAGACGACTATGGACAGCGCTGAACACTGAAGCTTTCTTT. Translated, it gives CASRRLWTALNTEAFF. This chain joins TRBV28 and TRBJ1-1, with D perhaps matching TRBD1 (6 bases). Per the germline V gene, CDR1 is MDHEN and CDR2 is SYDVKM. The ends were cut back, 6 bases at V and 0 bases at J, with 17 bases in the middle. This CDR3 comprises 16 residues.

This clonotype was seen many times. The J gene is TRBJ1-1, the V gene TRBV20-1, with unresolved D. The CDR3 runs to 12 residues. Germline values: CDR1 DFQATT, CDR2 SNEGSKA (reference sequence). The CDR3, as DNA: TGCAGATTATCCCGGGGGAACACTGAAGCTTTCTTT. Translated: CRLSRGNTEAFF.